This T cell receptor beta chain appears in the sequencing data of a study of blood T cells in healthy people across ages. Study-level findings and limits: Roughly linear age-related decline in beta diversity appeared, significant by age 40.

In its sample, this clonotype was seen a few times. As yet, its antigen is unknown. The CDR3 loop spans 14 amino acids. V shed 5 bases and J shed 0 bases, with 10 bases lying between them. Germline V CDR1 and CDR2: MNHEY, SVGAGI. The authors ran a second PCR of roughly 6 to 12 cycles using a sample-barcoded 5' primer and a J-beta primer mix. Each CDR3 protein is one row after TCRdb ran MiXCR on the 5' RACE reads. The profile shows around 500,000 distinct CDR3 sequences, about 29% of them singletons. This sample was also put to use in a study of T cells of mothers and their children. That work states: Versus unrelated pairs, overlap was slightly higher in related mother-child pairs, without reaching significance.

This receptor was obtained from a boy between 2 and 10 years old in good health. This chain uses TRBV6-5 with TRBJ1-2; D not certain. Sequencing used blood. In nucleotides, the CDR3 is TGTGCCAGCAGTCGGGCCGGAACTAACTATGGCTACACCTTC. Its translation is CASSRAGTNYGYTF.